The clone carrying this T cell receptor (beta chain) was counted ten times or more. Its target is unknown. Not enrolled were patients with uncontrolled infection, other autoimmune disease, pregnancy or lactation. Clinical symptoms, serum thyroxine and TRAb, thyroid ultrasound and orbital computed tomography were used for the diagnoses. The source of the sample is a study of T cells in Graves' hyperthyroidism and ophthalmopathy. Study outcomes and limitations: Most thyroid clonotypes that were expanded above 0.001 also turned up in blood.

This CDR3 has 12 amino acids. The germline V and J ends were trimmed by 6 bases and 5 bases, with 8 bases remaining between them. Amplification targeted TCR beta CDR3 regions from RNA transcripts. When the TCR CDR3 underwent first-round RT-PCR, the HTBI primer set was used. TCRdb reprocessed the multiplex PCR reads with MiXCR, giving one entry per CDR3 protein. The sample holds some 800,000 distinct CDR3 sequences, over 35% seen once. The chain couples TRBV12-3 or TRBV12-4 to TRBJ1-5, with D unclear. The clonotype was recovered from a man aged 18 to 29 with Graves' hyperthyroidism. The specimen was blood. CDR3 in amino acids: CASRGDYQPQHF. For the CDR3, the DNA is TGTGCCAGCAGGGGAGATTATCAGCCCCAGCATTTT.